These 2 T cell receptor beta chains were sequenced from one sample in a study of T cells after yellow fever vaccination. TCRdb processed the 5' RACE reads anew with MiXCR; each CDR3 protein has one entry. In the table there are 160,000 or so distinct CDR3 sequences, less than 9% of which are singletons. The starting material was CD4+ T cells sorted from PBMCs, obtained about 5 days after the first yellow fever vaccination. The receptor set was obtained from a man younger than 30 who received the YFV17D yellow fever vaccine.

This clonotype was seen many times. The chain links TRBV5-4 to TRBJ2-1, with 7 bases identical to TRBD1. CDR3 length: 15 residues. Germline V gene sequence: CDR1 SGHNT, CDR2 YYREEE (reference sequence). Losses at the gene ends were 3 bases for V and 4 bases for J; bases not matched to a gene: 7. CDR3 DNA sequence: TGTGCCAGCAGCTCCGGACAGGCCTCGTACAATGAGCAGTTCTTC. It translates to CASSSGQASYNEQFF. The full variable domain, with the rest looked up from reference TRBV5-4 and TRBJ2-1, is ETGVTQSPTHLIKTRGQQVTLRCSSQSGHNTVSWYQQALGQGPQFIFQYYREEENGRGNFPPRFSGLQFPNYSSELNVNALELDDSALYLCASSSGQASYNEQFFGPGTRLTVL.

This clonotype was recorded at least ten times. V and J are TRBV4-2 and TRBJ1-2; D is undetermined. CDR1 LGHNA and CDR2 YNFKEQ come from the germline V gene. Trimming left V 1 base short and J 8 bases short, with 29 bases between. The CDR3 has 19 amino acids. CDR3 in DNA: TGTGCCAGCAGCCAAGTAATTCGAGGCCCCGAAATTGCTATTAACGGCTACACCTTC. It encodes CASSQVIRGPEIAINGYTF.